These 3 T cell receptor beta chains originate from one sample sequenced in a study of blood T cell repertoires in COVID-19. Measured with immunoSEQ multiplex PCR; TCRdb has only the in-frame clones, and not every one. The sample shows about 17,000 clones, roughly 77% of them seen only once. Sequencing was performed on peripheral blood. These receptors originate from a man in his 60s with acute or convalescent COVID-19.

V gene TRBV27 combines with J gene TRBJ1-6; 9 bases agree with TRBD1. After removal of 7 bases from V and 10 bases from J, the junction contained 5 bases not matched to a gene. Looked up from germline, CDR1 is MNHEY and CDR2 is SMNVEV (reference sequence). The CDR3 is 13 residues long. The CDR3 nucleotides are TGTGCCAGCAAGTGGACAGGGGAATCACCCCTCCACTTT. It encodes CASKWTGESPLHF.

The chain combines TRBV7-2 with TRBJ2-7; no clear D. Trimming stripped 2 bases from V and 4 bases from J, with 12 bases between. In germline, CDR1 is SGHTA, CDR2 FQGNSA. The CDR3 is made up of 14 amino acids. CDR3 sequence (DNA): TGTGCCAGCAGCTTAAGCTCGCCAACTTACGAGCAGTACTTC. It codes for CASSLSSPTYEQYF.

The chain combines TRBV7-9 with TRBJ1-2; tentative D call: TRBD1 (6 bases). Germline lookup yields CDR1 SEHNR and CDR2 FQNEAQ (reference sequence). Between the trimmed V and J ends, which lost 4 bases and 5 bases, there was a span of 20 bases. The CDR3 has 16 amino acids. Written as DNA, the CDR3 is TGTGCCAGCAGCTCGTCTTGGGGGGGCGCGAAATATGGCTACACCTTC. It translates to CASSSSWGGAKYGYTF.